This TCR beta chain was obtained from a study of beta chain features in type 1 diabetes. Regarding this clone: Its antigen is not identified.

The collection from each donor was one heparinised blood draw averaging roughly 0.11 L. Findings and caveats of the study: For type 1 diabetes patients, VDJ junctions showed fewer insertions and more deletions.

This CDR3 region has 17 residues. Germline V CDR1 and CDR2: SGHTA, FQGNSA. Trimming took off 5 bases at V and 8 bases at J, with 27 bases between the two ends. Every bit of the isolated RNA underwent reverse transcription, so sequencing read expressed TCRB transcripts. The protocol was immunoSEQ multiplex PCR, while the TCRdb copy is restricted to in-frame clones and leaves out a portion. Of 860,000 or so clones detected, roughly 15% appear once; the ten largest clones hold around 0.02%. The TCR comes from a woman between 18 and 29 years old in good health. The source material was naive CD4+ T cells from blood. The rearrangement joins TRBV7-2 to TRBJ1-2; possibly TRBD1 for D (5 bases). The CDR3 here is CASSPDPQGRTLRGYTF. For the CDR3, the DNA is TGTGCCAGCAGCCCCGACCCCCAGGGACGGACCCTGAGAGGCTACACCTTC.